This TCR beta chain was identified during a study of T cell repertoires in cytomegalovirus infection. This clonotype was seen repeatedly, ten times or more. MiXCR, run by TCRdb on the reads, gives a single entry per CDR3 protein. The table lists fewer than 700,000 distinct CDR3 sequences, 20% to 25% of them singletons. CDR1 is MDHEN and CDR2 is SYDVKM in the germline V gene. J gave up 4 bases and V 1 base, and 11 bases lay outside the gene matches. The CDR3 length is 17 residues. This receptor was taken from a human donor in good health (CMV status not recorded). Some clones in this sample may be carry-over from other donors' samples. Material: CD8+ T cells from PBMCs. The V call is TRBV28, the J call TRBJ2-3, with TRBD1 identical over 7 bases. The CDR3 coding sequence is TGTGCCAGCAGTTTATTAGGGGGCCCCTTCCTCGCAGATACGCAGTATTTT. It specifies CASSLLGGPFLADTQYF.